A single sample is the source of the 29 T cell receptor beta chains below, sequenced in a study of tumor-infiltrating lymphocytes in glioblastoma multiforme. Three nested ARM-PCR rounds with V-beta and C-beta primers built TCRB libraries. TCRdb ran MiXCR on the multiplex PCR reads and lists one entry per CDR3 protein. The sample carries more than 10,000 distinct CDR3 sequences, about three quarters recorded once. Sequencing input: brain tumor tissue. These receptors all stem from a male donor with glioblastoma.

On this clonotype: Likely a read error: the CDR3 ends without its conserved phenylalanine or tryptophan. The CDR3 loop is CASSFSGLVGDEQYL. The CDR3 DNA sequence: TGCGCCAGCAGCTTCTCGGGCCTAGTGGGAGATGAGCAGTACCTC. This sequence joins TRBV5-1 and TRBJ2-7, with a tentative D call TRBD2 (5 bases). This CDR3 has 15 amino acids. The ends were cut back, 2 bases at V and 7 bases at J, with 19 bases in the middle. Per the germline V gene, CDR1 is SGHRS and CDR2 is YFSETQ.

Comments on this clonotype: An end of the junction differs from the germline gene, which may be a read error. CDR3 nucleotides: TGTACCAGCAGTTCCAGGCAGGGAATCACAGATACGCGGTATTTT. Translated: CTSSSRQGITDTRYF. The chain is built from TRBV12-3 or TRBV12-4 and TRBJ2-3; a weak D match, TRBD1 (5 bases). The CDR3 runs 15 residues.

To note about this clonotype: One base away lies a much larger clone, so this may be a sequencing read error. The chain recombines TRBV19 with TRBJ2-2, with 10 bases lining up with TRBD2. The CDR3 extends over 15 amino acids. Germline V gives CDR1 LNHDA, CDR2 SQIVND (reference sequence). The CDR3 region is CVSSGLAVNTGELFF. The CDR3 bases are TGTGTCAGTAGCGGACTAGCGGTTAACACCGGGGAGCTGTTTTTT.

The CDR3 reads CASNLDVGREALFF. The DNA for the CDR3 is TGTGCCAGTAACTTAGACGTGGGCAGGGAAGCACTGTTTTTT. The V gene is TRBV7-9, the J gene TRBJ1-4; maybe TRBD1 (5 bases). The CDR3 runs to 14 residues. Germline V gene data show CDR1 as SEHNR and CDR2 as FQNEAQ (reference sequence). The V end lost 9 bases, the J end lost 13 bases, and 24 bases lay between the germline ends.

This clonotype is medium-sized (0.01 to 0.1%) within its sample. The chain uses TRBV6-5 and TRBJ2-1; TRBD1 agrees at 8 bases. Germline V gene data show CDR1 as MNHEY and CDR2 as SVGAGI. The CDR3 spans 15 residues. Germline trimming cut 4 bases from V and 0 bases from J; bases unmatched to any gene: 2. CDR3 DNA: TGTGCCAGCAGTTTGGGGACAGGCTCCTACAATGAGCAGTTCTTC. It codes for CASSLGTGSYNEQFF.

The chain carries TRBV12-5 and TRBJ1-5; D gene unclear. CDR3 length equals 11 residues. Trimming took off 1 base at V and 13 bases at J, with 8 bases between the two ends. The V gene's germline CDR1 is LGHNT and CDR2 FRNRAP. This chain's CDR3 is CASGLALLQHF. CDR3 in DNA: TGTGCTAGTGGTTTGGCCCTCCTGCAGCATTTT. Using reference TRBV12-5 and TRBJ1-5 for the parts outside the CDR3, the full variable domain is DARVTQTPRHKVTEMGQEVTMRCQPILGHNTVFWYRQTMMQGLELLAYFRNRAPLDDSGMPKDRFSAEMPDATLATLKIQPSEPRDSAVYFCASGLALLQHFGDGTRLSIL.

The chain links TRBV12-3 or TRBV12-4 to TRBJ1-6; no clear D gene. CDR3 length: 15 amino acids. V lost 3 bases, J lost 7 bases, and 13 bases lay in between. CDR3 nucleotides: TGTGCCAGCAGTTTGGAGAGCGGCCGGAATTCACCCCTCCACTTT. Residues: CASSLESGRNSPLHF.

This clonotype appeared a single time. CDR3: CIIGGRQGGNEQFF. The CDR3 DNA sequence: TGCATTATTGGGGGGCGGCAGGGGGGCAATGAGCAGTTCTTC. The J gene is TRBJ2-1, the V gene TRBV29-1; a weak D match, TRBD1 (7 bases). Germline CDR1 reads SQVTM; CDR2 reads ANQGSEA. The CDR3 totals 14 residues.

Turning to this clonotype: This CDR3 is missing its conserved last phenylalanine or tryptophan, likely due to a read error. The chain carries TRBV11-2 and TRBJ2-2, with 7 bases fitting TRBD1. CDR1 is SGHAT, CDR2 FQNNGV, per germline. The CDR3 loop spans 15 amino acids. CDR3 sequence: CANNRRGLDTGELFL. The CDR3 region has the DNA TGTGCCAACAACAGAAGGGGGCTGGACACAGGGGAGCTGTTTTTG.

Details on this clonotype: Being one base from a much bigger clone, this may be a read error. V is TRBV29-1 and J is TRBJ2-1; 9 bases agree with TRBD1. This CDR3 spans 16 amino acids. Germline assignment: CDR1 SQVTM and CDR2 ANQGSEA. As DNA, the CDR3 is TGCAGCGTTGAAGACCCGGACAGGGGAACCTACAATAAGCAGTTCTTC. This encodes CSVEDPDRGTYNKQFF.

This clonotype was recorded many times. The chain recombines TRBV14 with TRBJ1-4; D gene ambiguous. Per germline, CDR1 SGHDN and CDR2 FVKESK. V was cut by 8 bases and J by 8 bases, with 18 bases left in between. The length of the CDR3 is 14 residues. The CDR3 here is CASGPTLASEKLFF. Here the CDR3 DNA reads TGTGCCAGCGGCCCGACCTTAGCCTCCGAAAAACTGTTTTTT. Full variable domain (remainder filled in from reference TRBV14 and TRBJ1-4): EAGVTQFPSHSVIEKGQTVTLRCDPISGHDNLYWYRRVMGKEIKFLLHFVKESKQDESGMPNNRFLAERTGGTYSTLKVQPAELEDSGVYFCASGPTLASEKLFFGSGTQLSVL.

This clonotype has a count of ten or more. The chain recombines TRBV5-1 with TRBJ2-5; a weak D match, TRBD2 (6 bases). The ends were cut back, 4 bases at V and 4 bases at J, with 20 bases in the middle. The germline V gene encodes CDR1 SGHRS and CDR2 YFSETQ. The CDR3 is 16 amino acids. Here the CDR3 reads CASSPGGGGNRETQYF. The CDR3 DNA reads as TGCGCCAGCAGCCCCGGTGGGGGAGGAAATCGAGAGACCCAGTACTTC.

The chain has TRBV11-2 and TRBJ2-6; tentatively, D is TRBD2 (5 bases). V was pared by 5 bases and J by 2 bases, with 22 bases between. Germline CDR1 and CDR2: SGHAT and FQNNGV. The CDR3 spans 19 residues. DNA of the CDR3: TGTGCCAGCAGCCGGCCGGCTCGTGGCGGGCCCCCTGGGGCCAACGTCCTGACTTTC. It yields the protein CASSRPARGGPPGANVLTF.

This clonotype was counted only a few times. The junction does not match germline at one end; this may be a read error. The rearrangement links TRBV6-2 or TRBV6-3 to TRBJ2-5; D is possibly TRBD1 (7 bases). This CDR3 region has 15 residues. Looked up from germline, CDR1 is MNHEY and CDR2 is SVGEGT. The CDR3 DNA follows: TGTGCAAGCACCGACATGAGACAGGGAGGAGAGACCCAGTACTTC. Translating gives CASTDMRQGGETQYF.

V and J are TRBV29-1 and TRBJ1-1; tentative D call: TRBD1 (6 bases). Trimming removed 5 bases from V and 8 bases from J, with 18 bases in between. The CDR3 spans 13 residues. CDR1 SQVTM and CDR2 ANQGSEA come from the germline V gene. The CDR3 region is CSVSVQGFTEAFF. The DNA for the CDR3 is TGCAGCGTTTCCGTACAGGGATTTACGGAAGCTTTCTTT.

As to this clonotype: Germline is not matched at one junction end, which may reflect a read error. The chain uses TRBV11-2 and TRBJ2-2; no firm D call. The CDR3 is 14 residues long. The germline CDR1 and CDR2 sequences are SGHAT and FQNNGV. The DNA of the CDR3 is TGTACCAGCAGCTTAGGTCTAGATCCCTGGGTGCTGTTTTTT. This sequence encodes CTSSLGLDPWVLFF.

By sample fraction, this clonotype is medium-sized. V gene TRBV29-1 combines with J gene TRBJ2-7; maybe TRBD1 (7 bases). The CDR3 runs 14 residues. With 0 bases removed from V and 6 bases from J, the gap between germline ends came to 15 bases. Germline V gene sequence: CDR1 SQVTM, CDR2 ANQGSEA. The CDR3, as DNA: TGCAGCGTTGAAGATCAACGGCAGGGGGGCGAGCAGTACTTC. Translating it yields CSVEDQRQGGEQYF.

This chain connects TRBV11-3 to TRBJ2-1, with 7 bases identical to TRBD1. CDR3 size: 15 residues. V was clipped by 5 bases and J by 8 bases; unmatched bases: 12. Germline assignment: CDR1 SGHNT and CDR2 YENEEA. CDR3 residues: CASSGGQWVIDEQFF. CDR3 coding DNA: TGTGCCAGCAGCGGGGGACAGTGGGTAATAGATGAGCAGTTCTTC.

The chain links TRBV20-1 to TRBJ2-4, with D tentatively TRBD1 (5 bases). CDR1 is DFQATT and CDR2 is SNEGSKA in the germline V gene (reference sequence). The CDR3 has 19 amino acids. Here the CDR3 DNA reads TGCAATGCCAGAGACCCGGACATGGGGATTCGGAAAGCCAAAAACATTCAGTACTTC. Translation: CNARDPDMGIRKAKNIQYF.

The chain links TRBV20-1 to TRBJ2-6, with TRBD2 identical over 7 bases. Germline trimming cut 4 bases from V and 1 base from J; bases unmatched to any gene: 4. The CDR3 is 15 amino acids. The germline V gene encodes CDR1 DFQATT and CDR2 SNEGSKA (reference sequence). The CDR3 coding sequence is TGCAGTGCTATCCCACTAGCGTCTGGGGCCAACGTCCTGACTTTC. Protein: CSAIPLASGANVLTF.

This clonotype was detected ten times or more. This may come from a read error, since a much larger clone is one base off. Without the conserved terminal phenylalanine or tryptophan, this CDR3 likely stems from a read error. The CDR3 bases are TGTGCCAGCAGCGCGTCCAAGGGGACTAGCGGGAGCTACGAGCAGTACCTC. Its protein is CASSASKGTSGSYEQYL. The V and J genes are TRBV5-4 and TRBJ2-7, with 14 bases aligning to TRBD2. V was pared by 4 bases and J by 3 bases, with 9 bases of the junction left unmatched. The CDR3 extends over 17 amino acids. Germline assignment: CDR1 SGHNT and CDR2 YYREEE (reference sequence).

Judged by abundance, this clonotype is medium-sized. This chain uses TRBV20-1 with TRBJ2-7; TRBD2 is a possible D gene (5 bases). This CDR3 contains 14 residues. Germline CDR1 reads DFQATT; CDR2 reads SNEGSKA (reference sequence). V lost 1 base, J lost 3 bases, and 13 bases lay in between. The CDR3 spells CSARGKRSFYEQYF. CDR3 sequence (DNA): TGCAGTGCTAGAGGAAAGCGGTCGTTCTACGAGCAGTACTTC.

A remark on this clonotype: At one end the junction does not follow the germline gene, possibly because of a read error. The chain's CDR3 is CASSLAGSSYSDQLF. The CDR3 nucleotides read TGTGCCAGCAGCTTAGCGGGTAGCTCCTACAGTGATCAGCTCTTC. The rearrangement uses TRBV11-2 and TRBJ2-1; D not resolved. Germline V gene lookup returns CDR1 SGHAT and CDR2 FQNNGV. The CDR3 runs to 15 residues. The full variable domain, its missing parts supplied by reference TRBV11-2 and TRBJ2-1, is EAGVAQSPRYKIIEKRQSVAFWCNPISGHATLYWYQQILGQGPKLLIQFQNNGVVDDSQLPKDRFSAERLKGVDSTLKIQPAKLEDSAVYLCASSLAGSSYSDQLFGPGTRLTVL.

This clonotype was seen just once. Relative to the germline gene, one junction end is altered; a read error may explain this. The chain uses TRBV29-1 and TRBJ1-6, with TRBD1 identical over 7 bases. The CDR3 is 13 residues long. Germline CDR1 is SQVTM and CDR2 is ANQGSEA. The CDR3 sequence: CSVARDRGSPLQF. Here the CDR3 DNA reads TGCAGCGTTGCTAGGGACAGAGGATCACCCCTCCAATTT.

This clonotype was recorded a few times. One end of the junction varies from germline; a read error may be responsible. J is TRBJ1-2 and V is TRBV5-4; 12 positions match TRBD1. Germline loops: CDR1 SGHNT, CDR2 YYREEE (reference sequence). The CDR3 length is 16 residues. CDR3 in amino acids: CASSLKGQGAEFGYVF. CDR3 coding DNA: TGTGCCAGCAGCTTGAAGGGACAGGGGGCGGAGTTTGGCTACGTCTTC.

The chain has TRBV11-1 and TRBJ1-1; the D gene is possibly TRBD1 (5 bases). The V gene lost 1 base and the J gene lost 11 bases, with 17 bases spanning the gap. Germline values: CDR1 SGHAT, CDR2 FQDESV (reference sequence). The CDR3 spans 14 residues. The CDR3, as DNA: TGTGCCAGCAGCTTAGAGGTGTGGGACGGTGAGGCTTTCTTT. As protein: CASSLEVWDGEAFF.

On this clonotype itself: At one end the junction does not follow the germline gene, possibly because of a read error. This rearrangement joins TRBV11-2 to TRBJ2-3; a possible D gene is TRBD2 (6 bases). The CDR3 spans 14 residues. CDR1 is SGHAT and CDR2 is FQNNGV in the germline V gene. DNA for the CDR3: TGTACCAGCAGCTTGGAACCCGGGGGAGATACGCAGTATTTC. The encoded protein is CTSSLEPGGDTQYF.

This clonotype is medium-sized (0.01 to 0.1%). J is TRBJ2-1 and V is TRBV6-1, with TRBD2 matching 10 bases. The length of the CDR3 is 15 residues. The V gene end was trimmed by 4 bases and the J gene end by 9 bases; junction bases not matched to a gene: 9. Germline V gene sequence: CDR1 MNHNS, CDR2 SASEGT. CDR3 DNA sequence: TGTGCCAGCAGTGCCCTAGCGGGAGTATGGAGTGAGCAGTTCTTC. Translating gives CASSALAGVWSEQFF.

V gene TRBV10-1 combines with J gene TRBJ1-1; tentatively, D is TRBD1 (5 bases). V gave up 4 bases and J gave up 7 bases, with 13 bases separating them. CDR3 length: 13 residues. Germline V gene data show CDR1 as WNHNN and CDR2 as SYGVQD (reference sequence). The CDR3 loop is CASSGDRAYEAFF. CDR3 in DNA: TGCGCCAGCAGTGGTGACAGAGCCTATGAAGCTTTCTTT.